Listed here are 21 T cell receptor beta chains from one sample, sequenced in a study of blood T cells in healthy people across ages. Then a second PCR, running roughly 7 to 11 cycles, was carried out with a sample-barcoded 5' primer and a J-beta primer mix. TCRdb reprocessed the 5' RACE reads with MiXCR, giving one entry per CDR3 protein. The table has 780,000 or so distinct CDR3 sequences, roughly 50% seen once. The sample comprised blood. The receptor set was obtained from a man aged 35 to 55 in good health.

The rearrangement uses TRBV7-8 and TRBJ2-7; D unresolved. V lost 2 bases and J lost 5, with 13 bases in between. CDR1 and CDR2 from the germline V gene are SGHVS and FQNEAQ. This CDR3 is 14 amino acids long. The CDR3 nucleotides are TGTGCCAGCAGCTTACTCCGCTTAGTCCACGAGCAGTACTTC. Encoded protein: CASSLLRLVHEQYF.

As for this clonotype: At one end the junction does not follow the germline gene, possibly because of a read error. The J gene is TRBJ2-3, the V gene TRBV20-1; 10 bases are a match to TRBD1. Germline lookup yields CDR1 DFQATT and CDR2 SNEGSKA (reference sequence). The CDR3 length is 18 residues. In nucleotides, the CDR3 is TGTAGTGCTTCCGGGACAGGGGTTCCTTTCGCCCGACGAGATACGCAGTATTTT. This sequence encodes CSASGTGVPFARRDTQYF.

This chain joins TRBV12-3 or TRBV12-4 and TRBJ2-7; tentatively, D is TRBD2 (6 bases). The CDR3 covers 15 residues. The V gene lost 5 bases and the J gene lost 4 bases, with 18 bases spanning the gap. For the CDR3, the DNA is TGTGCCAGCAGTCCCCAGGAGGGTTCGGTGTACGAGCAGTACTTC. It specifies CASSPQEGSVYEQYF.

The DNA of the CDR3 is TGTGCCAGCAGCTTAACCCGGGGGGCCTCCTATGGCTACACCTTC. It yields the protein CASSLTRGASYGYTF. The chain recombines TRBV11-3 with TRBJ1-2; tentative D call: TRBD1 (6 bases). Germline lookup yields CDR1 SGHNT and CDR2 YENEEA. The CDR3 totals 15 residues. With 2 bases removed from V and 4 bases from J, the gap between germline ends came to 14 bases. The whole variable domain, remainder taken from reference TRBV11-3 and TRBJ1-2, is EAGVVQSPRYKIIEKKQPVAFWCNPISGHNTLYWYLQNLGQGPELLIRYENEEAVDDSQLPKDRFSAERLKGVDSTLKIQPAELGDSAVYLCASSLTRGASYGYTFGSGTRLTVV.

The chain uses TRBV9 and TRBJ1-2, with 10 bases identical to TRBD1. J was trimmed by 9 bases and V by 0 bases; bases with no gene match: 5. The CDR3 length is 14 residues. Germline values: CDR1 SGDLS, CDR2 YYNGEE. In nucleotides, the CDR3 is TGTGCCAGCAGCGTAGAGGGGGACAGGGGAAGCTACACCTTC. Its protein is CASSVEGDRGSYTF. The variable domain in full, completed from reference TRBV9 and TRBJ1-2, reads DSGVTQTPKHLITATGQRVTLRCSPRSGDLSVYWYQQSLDQGLQFLIQYYNGEERAKGNILERFSAQQFPDLHSELNLSSLELGDSALYFCASSVEGDRGSYTFGSGTRLTVV.

V is TRBV28 and J is TRBJ2-5, with TRBD2 matching 14 bases. The J call could be wrong; TRBJ2-7 is a better fit for the DNA end. The length of the CDR3 is 14 residues. Germline CDR1 reads MDHEN; CDR2 reads SYDVKM. The CDR3 DNA reads TGTGCCAGCAGTCGACTAGCGGGAGGGACCGAGCAGTACTTC. Translated: CASSRLAGGTEQYF.

This clonotype was counted a few times. The V gene is TRBV20-1, the J gene TRBJ1-6; D call uncertain. This CDR3 is 15 amino acids long. Trimming removed 0 bases at V and 8 bases at J, with 14 bases between. Germline V CDR1 and CDR2: DFQATT, SNEGSKA (reference sequence). CDR3 in amino acids: CSARDYRHADSPLHF. CDR3 in DNA: TGCAGTGCTAGAGATTACCGGCACGCGGATTCACCCCTCCACTTT.

This clonotype was detected only a few times. The V and J genes are TRBV5-1 and TRBJ2-7, with 9 bases matching TRBD1. Matching the DNA end better, TRBJ2-5 makes the J call doubtful. The CDR3 spans 15 residues. Germline CDR1 SGHRS, CDR2 YFSETQ. The CDR3 loop is CASSKGQGKEETQYF. As DNA, the CDR3 is TGCGCCAGCAGCAAGGGACAGGGTAAAGAAGAGACCCAGTACTTC.

The gene calls are TRBV7-2 and TRBJ2-7, with no clear D. The CDR3 length is 13 residues. V was pared by 6 bases and J by 4 bases, with 13 bases between. Germline assignment: CDR1 SGHTA and CDR2 FQGNSA. The DNA of the CDR3 is TGTGCCAGCAGTCAGAGAGTAGGTTACGAGCAGTACTTC. Encoded protein: CASSQRVGYEQYF.

There are a few counts of this clonotype. The chain links TRBV27 to TRBJ1-4; D is unclear. The germline V gene encodes CDR1 MNHEY and CDR2 SMNVEV (reference sequence). The V end lost 5 bases, the J end lost 8 bases, and 18 bases lay between the germline ends. The CDR3 extends over 15 amino acids. The CDR3 loop reads CASSPPPLTGEKLFF. The CDR3 DNA reads as TGTGCCAGCAGTCCTCCCCCTCTCACCGGGGAAAAACTGTTTTTT.

J is TRBJ2-1 and V is TRBV7-2, with a tentative D call TRBD1 (7 bases). V lost 5 bases to trimming and J lost 5 bases, with 19 bases between them. Looked up from germline, CDR1 is SGHTA and CDR2 is FQGNSA. The CDR3 spans 16 residues. The CDR3 spells CASSPVGGQTNNEQFF. The CDR3 DNA sequence: TGTGCCAGCAGCCCCGTGGGGGGACAGACCAACAATGAGCAGTTCTTC.

The gene calls are TRBV6-2 or TRBV6-3 and TRBJ1-6; D unclear. Germline V gene lookup returns CDR1 MNHEY and CDR2 SVGEGT. V was trimmed by 6 bases and J by 11 bases, leaving 11 bases between them. The CDR3 length is 12 residues. As DNA, the CDR3 is TGTGCCAGCAGACGAGGGAGTGCACCCCTCCACTTT. This codes for CASRRGSAPLHF.

The chain uses TRBV3-1 and TRBJ2-6, with TRBD1 matching 11 bases. V gave up 3 bases and J gave up 3 bases; unmatched junction bases: 4. There are 17 residues in the CDR3. Germline V gives CDR1 LGHDT, CDR2 YNNKEL (reference sequence). The CDR3 loop is CASSQRTGGYGANVLTF. CDR3 in DNA: TGTGCCAGCAGCCAGCGGACAGGGGGCTATGGGGCCAACGTCCTGACTTTC.

This chain links TRBV7-9 with TRBJ2-3, with 9 positions matching TRBD2. The CDR3 is made up of 16 amino acids. Germline lookup yields CDR1 SEHNR and CDR2 FQNEAQ (reference sequence). V dropped 5 bases and J dropped 2; count of bases not matched to a gene: 8. In DNA, the CDR3 is TGTGCCAGCAGCCCCGCCCCTAGCGGGAACACAGATACGCAGTATTTT. Its protein product is CASSPAPSGNTDTQYF.

This rearrangement joins TRBV11-2 to TRBJ2-2; no clear D. Trimming took off 5 bases at V and 5 bases at J, with 15 bases between the two ends. The length of the CDR3 is 15 residues. Germline CDR1 reads SGHAT; CDR2 reads FQNNGV. The CDR3: CASSIDLGTTGELFF. CDR3 sequence (DNA): TGTGCCAGCAGCATTGACCTAGGAACTACCGGGGAGCTGTTTTTT. The full variable domain, in which reference TRBV11-2 and TRBJ2-2 provide the parts outside the CDR3, is EAGVAQSPRYKIIEKRQSVAFWCNPISGHATLYWYQQILGQGPKLLIQFQNNGVVDDSQLPKDRFSAERLKGVDSTLKIQPAKLEDSAVYLCASSIDLGTTGELFFGEGSRLTVL.

This clonotype appeared once. The J gene is TRBJ2-1, the V gene TRBV20-1, with TRBD2 matching 7 bases. This CDR3 comprises 16 residues. V gave up 5 bases and J gave up 8 bases; unmatched junction bases: 18. Germline V gene sequence: CDR1 DFQATT, CDR2 SNEGSKA (reference sequence). This CDR3 is CSAFALNAGVPDEQFF. In DNA, the CDR3 is TGCAGTGCTTTTGCCCTAAACGCGGGAGTTCCGGATGAGCAGTTCTTC.

This chain uses TRBV12-3 or TRBV12-4 with TRBJ2-1; 7 bases map to TRBD2. Germline trimming cut 3 bases from V and 5 bases from J; bases unmatched to any gene: 7. The length of the CDR3 is 15 residues. This CDR3 is CASSFETGRDNEQFF. In nucleotides, the CDR3 is TGTGCCAGCAGTTTTGAAACGGGGAGGGACAATGAGCAGTTCTTC.

This clonotype appeared many times. The gene calls are TRBV29-1 and TRBJ2-5; TRBD2 agrees at 7 bases. Germline V gene lookup returns CDR1 SQVTM and CDR2 ANQGSEA. J lost 5 bases, V lost 6 bases, and 9 bases had no gene match. The CDR3 covers 13 residues. In nucleotides, the CDR3 is TGCAGCGTCGCCGAGGGAGGGGAGGAGACCCAGTACTTC. Its protein is CSVAEGGEETQYF.

This rearrangement joins TRBV7-6 to TRBJ2-5; 9 nucleotides agree with TRBD2. V lost 1 base, J lost 5 bases, and 8 bases stayed unmatched. The germline V gene encodes CDR1 SGHVS and CDR2 FNYEAQ. The CDR3 has 16 amino acids. CDR3 sequence (DNA): TGTGCCAGCAGCTTAGAAACTAGCGGGCTCAGGGAGACCCAGTACTTC. This translates into CASSLETSGLRETQYF.

This chain links TRBV3-1 with TRBJ2-7; 8 bases are a match to TRBD1. Germline CDR1 reads LGHDT; CDR2 reads YNNKEL (reference sequence). Unmatched junction bases numbered 9, after V lost 4 bases and J lost 4 bases. CDR3 length: 15 amino acids. CDR3 nucleotide sequence: TGTGCCAGCAGCCCTCGGACAGGGAGTCTTTACGAGCAGTACTTC. Translated, it gives CASSPRTGSLYEQYF.

In this sample, this clonotype turned up a few times. V and J are TRBV7-2 and TRBJ2-5; 9 bases are a match to TRBD1. The length of the CDR3 is 17 residues. V was clipped by 6 bases and J by 4 bases; unmatched bases: 15. Germline V lookup: CDR1 SGHTA, CDR2 FQGNSA. The CDR3 loop is CASSQERTGGAGETQYF. In DNA form, the CDR3 reads TGTGCCAGCAGTCAGGAACGAACAGGGGGCGCAGGAGAGACCCAGTACTTC.